This is a list of T cell receptor beta chains from one sample in a study of blood T cells in healthy people across ages. MiXCR, applied by TCRdb to the 5' RACE reads, yields one record per CDR3 protein. The table has about 680,000 distinct CDR3 sequences, approximately 50% seen once. Sample: blood. These receptor sequences come from an older woman in good health. Both conserved end residues are part of each CDR3. Fields, in order: CDR3 length, D gene, V gene, clone size, J gene, CDR3 protein, CDR3 DNA. The D gene is left open where the match is weak. A clone size is listed for some rows: how often the clone was seen (once, few, many), or a class if it is expanded.

14	NA	TRBV5-1	NA	TRBJ2-3	CASSLASGEDTQYF	TGCGCCAGCAGCTTGGCATCCGGTGAAGATACGCAGTATTTT
15	TRBD1	TRBV20-1	once	TRBJ2-7	CSASTPRGQTCEQYF	TGCAGTGCTAGTACTCCTAGGGGGCAGACCTGCGAGCAGTACTTC
16	TRBD2	TRBV9	NA	TRBJ2-1	CASSVAGGTQINEQFF	TGTGCCAGCAGCGTAGCGGGAGGTACTCAAATCAATGAGCAGTTCTTC
15	NA	TRBV4-3	NA	TRBJ2-7	CASSPAADGSYEQYF	TGCGCCAGCAGCCCCGCGGCCGACGGCTCCTACGAGCAGTACTTC
15	NA	TRBV6-5	NA	TRBJ2-5	CASSYGTTRSYVQYF	TGTGCCAGCAGTTATGGCACTACCCGATCCTACGTGCAGTACTTC
13	TRBD2	TRBV20-1	NA	TRBJ2-3	CSARAGGVDTQYF	TGCAGTGCTAGAGCGGGAGGGGTCGATACGCAGTATTTT
15	NA	TRBV7-9	few	TRBJ2-5	CASSFGTGVQETQYF	TGTGCCAGCAGCTTCGGGACTGGCGTACAAGAGACCCAGTACTTC
13	NA	TRBV9	NA	TRBJ2-5	CASSVLGQETQYF	TGTGCCAGCAGCGTACTAGGTCAGGAGACCCAGTACTTC
17	TRBD1	TRBV15	NA	TRBJ2-7	CATSTDPPGTADYEQYF	TGTGCCACCAGCACTGATCCCCCTGGGACAGCAGACTACGAGCAGTACTTC
13	NA	TRBV20-1	few	TRBJ2-3	CSAKIRSTDTQYF	TGCAGTGCAAAGATCCGGAGCACAGATACGCAGTATTTT
13	NA	TRBV3-1	NA	TRBJ1-1	CASSQMDRAEAFF	TGTGCCAGCAGCCAAATGGACCGTGCTGAAGCTTTCTTT
14	NA	TRBV4-1	few	TRBJ2-5	CASSQDWGGETQYF	TGCGCCAGCAGCCAAGATTGGGGCGGGGAGACCCAGTACTTC
13	NA	TRBV30	NA	TRBJ1-2	CAWSVSREAGYTF	TGTGCCTGGAGTGTGAGCAGGGAGGCTGGCTACACCTTC
15	TRBD1	TRBV3-1	NA	TRBJ2-1	CASSLPGQQGYEQFF	TGTGCCAGCAGCCTTCCGGGACAGCAAGGGTATGAGCAGTTCTTC
15	NA	TRBV7-2	few	TRBJ1-2	CASSLLGRDVYGYTF	TGTGCCAGCAGCTTACTCGGGCGGGACGTCTATGGCTACACCTTC
14	NA	TRBV29-1	NA	TRBJ2-1	CSATNPRTLNEQFF	TGCAGCGCAACTAACCCCAGGACTCTTAATGAGCAGTTCTTC
15	TRBD1	TRBV5-1	NA	TRBJ1-5	CASSLGQGNNQPQHF	TGCGCCAGCAGCTTGGGACAGGGCAACAATCAGCCCCAGCATTTT
12	TRBD2	TRBV20-1	medium-sized	TRBJ2-3	CSAGLASDTQYF	TGCAGTGCGGGACTAGCATCGGATACGCAGTATTTT
15	TRBD1	TRBV2	NA	TRBJ2-7	CASREDRGLHNEQYF	TGTGCCAGCAGGGAGGACAGGGGTTTACACAATGAGCAGTACTTC
15	TRBD2	TRBV10-3	few	TRBJ2-1	CAISETSGGYNEQFF	TGTGCCATCAGCGAGACTAGCGGGGGTTACAATGAGCAGTTCTTC
17	TRBD2	TRBV7-8	NA	TRBJ2-7	CASSLALGLAAAYEQYF	TGTGCCAGCAGCTTAGCTTTAGGACTAGCGGCCGCCTACGAGCAGTACTTC
15	NA	TRBV7-2	few	TRBJ2-7	CASSPPSAQSYEQYF	TGTGCCAGCAGCCCCCCTAGCGCACAATCCTACGAGCAGTACTTC
15	NA	TRBV7-2	few	TRBJ2-5	CASSRSPAAGETQYF	TGTGCCAGCAGCCGCTCTCCGGCAGCGGGAGAGACCCAGTACTTC
18	NA	TRBV20-1	NA	TRBJ2-1	CSADRGGAERSSYNEQFF	TGCAGTGCTGACCGAGGGGGAGCCGAGCGCAGCTCCTACAATGAGCAGTTCTTC
15	TRBD2	TRBV18	NA	TRBJ2-7	CASSRGAGSTYEQYF	TGTGCCAGCTCACGTGGAGCGGGGTCCACGTACGAGCAGTACTTC
15	NA	TRBV28	NA	TRBJ2-7	CASSLRALAGYEQYF	TGTGCCAGCAGTTTGAGGGCCCTGGCAGGGTACGAGCAGTACTTC
16	NA	TRBV6-2/TRBV6-3	few	TRBJ2-5	CASRYRGRGGQETQYF	TGTGCCAGCAGGTACCGCGGGAGAGGGGGCCAAGAGACCCAGTACTTC
14	TRBD1	TRBV28	NA	TRBJ2-5	CASRGPDRRETQYF	TGTGCTAGCAGGGGGCCGGACAGGAGAGAGACCCAGTACTTC
14	TRBD1	TRBV18	NA	TRBJ1-5	CASSRDREEQPQHF	TGTGCCAGCTCACGGGACAGGGAAGAACAGCCCCAGCATTTT
13	TRBD1	TRBV2	NA	TRBJ2-7	CASRALDRAEQYF	TGTGCCAGCAGGGCCTTGGACAGGGCCGAGCAGTACTTC
15	NA	TRBV7-9	NA	TRBJ2-4	CASSASSLAKNIQYF	TGTGCCAGCAGTGCTAGCAGCCTAGCCAAAAACATTCAGTACTTC
15	TRBD2	TRBV9	NA	TRBJ2-3	CASSAEGGPGGTQYF	TGTGCCAGCAGCGCTGAGGGAGGGCCCGGGGGTACGCAGTATTTT
13	TRBD1	TRBV29-1	NA	TRBJ2-7	CSVRTTGDDEQYF	TGCAGCGTTCGTACGACAGGGGATGACGAGCAGTACTTC
13	NA	TRBV5-1	NA	TRBJ2-3	CASSRTARDTQYF	TGCGCCAGCAGCCGGACAGCAAGAGATACGCAGTATTTT
15	NA	TRBV12-3/TRBV12-4	many	TRBJ2-7	CASSPGGTSSYEQYF	TGTGCCAGCAGTCCGGGCGGGACGAGCTCCTACGAGCAGTACTTC
16	TRBD1	TRBV7-2	NA	TRBJ2-7	CASTSGQELWVYEQYF	TGTGCCAGCACCTCCGGACAGGAACTTTGGGTCTACGAGCAGTACTTC
16	TRBD1	TRBV7-2	NA	TRBJ1-2	CASSPRGTGSNYGYTF	TGTGCCAGCAGCCCTAGAGGGACAGGAAGTAACTATGGCTACACCTTC
13	NA	TRBV7-9	many	TRBJ1-6	CASSSGDVGTLHF	TGTGCCAGCAGCTCCGGGGACGTAGGGACCCTCCACTTT
15	TRBD2	TRBV29-1	NA	TRBJ2-3	CSVGGTSGNTDTQYF	TGCAGCGTTGGCGGGACTAGCGGAAACACAGATACGCAGTATTTT
15	NA	TRBV20-1	once	TRBJ2-1	CSASGSPSSYNEQFF	TGCAGTGCTAGCGGGAGCCCCAGCTCCTACAATGAGCAGTTCTTC
15	TRBD2	TRBV2	once	TRBJ2-1	CASSVAGVNYNEQFF	TGTGCCAGCAGCGTAGCGGGAGTGAACTACAATGAGCAGTTCTTC
17	NA	TRBV5-1	NA	TRBJ2-7	CASSPNQPGLNSYEQYF	TGCGCCAGCAGCCCAAACCAACCGGGACTGAACTCCTACGAGCAGTACTTC
14	NA	TRBV3-1	NA	TRBJ1-1	CASSQGTGGTEAFF	TGTGCCAGCAGCCAAGGCACGGGAGGCACTGAAGCTTTCTTT
15	TRBD1	TRBV4-3	NA	TRBJ1-2	CASSQGQGGHYGYTF	TGCGCCAGCAGCCAGGGACAGGGGGGGCACTATGGCTACACCTTC
16	TRBD2	TRBV5-1	NA	TRBJ2-7	CASSRGLAGSAGEQYF	TGCGCCAGCAGCAGGGGACTAGCGGGTTCCGCCGGGGAGCAGTACTTC
14	NA	TRBV29-1	many	TRBJ2-5	CSVDENRVQETQYF	TGCAGCGTTGACGAAAACAGGGTCCAAGAGACCCAGTACTTC
16	TRBD2	TRBV20-1	NA	TRBJ2-7	CSARGRLAGIINEQYF	TGCAGTGCTAGAGGGCGACTAGCGGGAATAATCAATGAGCAGTACTTC
13	NA	TRBV15	few	TRBJ1-5	CANQGYSNQPQHF	TGTGCCAACCAGGGGTATAGCAATCAGCCCCAGCATTTT
15	TRBD1	TRBV27	NA	TRBJ2-7	CASSLQGAISYEQYF	TGTGCCAGCAGTTTACAGGGGGCCATCTCCTACGAGCAGTACTTC
14	NA	TRBV29-1	few	TRBJ2-5	CSVEEWQVQETQYF	TGCAGCGTTGAAGAATGGCAGGTCCAAGAGACCCAGTACTTC
19	TRBD1	TRBV5-1	NA	TRBJ1-6	CASSSTGQGLGSYNSPLHF	TGCGCCAGCAGCTCGACGGGACAGGGGCTAGGGTCCTACAATTCACCCCTCCACTTT
16	TRBD1	TRBV4-3	NA	TRBJ1-2	CASSDGTGGLSYGYTF	TGCGCCAGCAGCGATGGGACAGGGGGTTTATCCTATGGCTACACCTTC